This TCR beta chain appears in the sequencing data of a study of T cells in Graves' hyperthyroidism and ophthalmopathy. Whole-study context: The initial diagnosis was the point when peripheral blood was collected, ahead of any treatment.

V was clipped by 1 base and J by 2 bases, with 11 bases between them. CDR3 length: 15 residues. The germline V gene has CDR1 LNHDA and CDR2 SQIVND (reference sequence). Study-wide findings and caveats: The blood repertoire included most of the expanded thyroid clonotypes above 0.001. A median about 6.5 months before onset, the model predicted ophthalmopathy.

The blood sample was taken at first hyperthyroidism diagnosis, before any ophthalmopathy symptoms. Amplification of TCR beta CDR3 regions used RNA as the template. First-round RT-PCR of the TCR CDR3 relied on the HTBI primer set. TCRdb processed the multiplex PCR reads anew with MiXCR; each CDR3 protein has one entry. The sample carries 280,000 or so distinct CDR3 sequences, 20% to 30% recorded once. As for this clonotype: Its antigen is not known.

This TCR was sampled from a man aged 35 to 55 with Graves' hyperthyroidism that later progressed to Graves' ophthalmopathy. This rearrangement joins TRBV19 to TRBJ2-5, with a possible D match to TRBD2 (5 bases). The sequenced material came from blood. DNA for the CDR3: TGTGCCAGTAGTATAGGGGCAAGGAGGCAAGAGACCCAGTACTTC. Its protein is CASSIGARRQETQYF.